The next 17 T cell receptor beta chains were all read from a single sample in a study of human T cells and chemical hapten exposure (dated by TCRdb to the early 2020s). Library preparation employed RACE. The reads were generated on a NextSeq 500. TCRdb handled the public reads itself, with Q25 trimming in fastp and clone calling in MiXCR, and kept productive beta chains. Merged by CDR3 protein, the rows form single entries marked with the most common genes and DNA. The sample profile shows tens of thousands of distinct CDR3 sequences; about 6.7% of them were found once. Under 2% of the sample is taken by the ten largest. Read against the paper, the sample's time point label means: pre-sensitization, week 0. Sample treatment or condition, as interpreted from the label and publication: therapeutic diphenylcyclopropenone sensitization with weekly scalp DPC. This sample comprised whole blood, obtained in connection with sensitization to the hapten diphenylcyclopropenone (DPC). The receptors shown here come from a woman aged 25 to 39 with alopecia areata. Some clones in this sample may be carry-over from other donors' samples.

Ten or more counts support this clonotype. The chain carries TRBV6-5 and TRBJ2-1; 7 bases match TRBD2. J gave up 11 bases and V 2 bases, and 6 bases lay outside the gene matches. The germline V gene has CDR1 MNHEY and CDR2 SVGAGI. There are 13 residues in the CDR3. CDR3: CASSYVGREKQFF. The DNA for the CDR3 is TGTGCCAGCAGTTACGTTGGGAGGGAGAAGCAGTTCTTC.

This clonotype was recorded many times. The chain recombines TRBV13 with TRBJ1-5, with 9 bases matching TRBD1. The length of the CDR3 is 17 residues. Germline V gene data show CDR1 as PRHDT and CDR2 as FYEKMQ (reference sequence). With 8 bases clipped from V and 3 bases from J, the junction kept 14 bases outside the gene matches. The CDR3 DNA reads TGTGCCAGCCCTGACCGGGACAGGGTAGTATACAATCAGCCCCAGCATTTT. Translating it yields CASPDRDRVVYNQPQHF.

This clonotype has ten or more counts. Written as DNA, the CDR3 is TGTGCCAGCAGTGCAACCTGGATAACAACTAATGAAAAACTGTTTTTT. It codes for CASSATWITTNEKLFF. The chain links TRBV2 to TRBJ1-4; no clear D gene. The germline gives CDR1 SNHLY, CDR2 FYNNEI. Trimming shortened V by 4 bases and J by 0 bases, and 12 bases separated the two germline ends. The CDR3 extends over 16 amino acids.

This clonotype has ten or more counts. The chain uses TRBV5-6 and TRBJ1-1; no firm D call. The CDR3 loop spans 14 amino acids. Germline CDR1 and CDR2: SGHDT and YYEEEE. The V end was cut by 4 bases, the J end by 0 bases, with 10 bases between. CDR3 sequence reads: CASSPKGVNTEAFF. CDR3 sequence (DNA): TGTGCCAGCAGCCCCAAGGGAGTGAACACTGAAGCTTTCTTT. Full variable domain (outside the CDR3, taken from reference TRBV5-6 and TRBJ1-1): DAGVTQSPTHLIKTRGQQVTLRCSPKSGHDTVSWYQQALGQGPQFIFQYYEEEERQRGNFPDRFSGHQFPNYSSELNVNALLLGDSALYLCASSPKGVNTEAFFGQGTRLTVV.

This clonotype was seen only a few times. The gene calls are TRBV6-1 and TRBJ1-5; D remains unclear. The ends were cut back, 2 bases at V and 2 bases at J, with 10 bases in the middle. This CDR3 spans 15 amino acids. CDR1 and CDR2 from the germline V gene are MNHNS and SASEGT. The CDR3 protein is CASSELDGGNQPQHF. The CDR3 DNA reads TGTGCCAGCAGTGAATTAGATGGGGGCAATCAGCCCCAGCATTTT.

In this sample, this clonotype turned up many times. This sequence joins TRBV7-9 and TRBJ1-1; the match to TRBD1 covers 10 bases. Germline V gene data show CDR1 as SEHNR and CDR2 as FQNEAQ (reference sequence). The trim removed 5 bases at V and 1 base at J, leaving 10 bases unmatched. This CDR3 is 17 amino acids long. CDR3: CASSHPTGGPSNTEAFF. Written as DNA, the CDR3 is TGTGCCAGCAGCCACCCGACAGGGGGCCCCTCGAACACTGAAGCTTTCTTT.

The chain has TRBV5-1 and TRBJ1-3; D is ambiguous. The V and J ends lost 0 bases and 2 bases respectively, with 9 bases between them. Germline V CDR1 and CDR2: SGHRS, YFSETQ. The CDR3 totals 15 residues. This CDR3 reads CASSLEASTGNTIYF. The CDR3 coding sequence is TGCGCCAGCAGCTTGGAAGCCAGTACTGGAAACACCATATATTTT.

This clonotype occurred many times. The chain carries TRBV24-1 and TRBJ1-2; 8 bases fit TRBD1. The CDR3 is 13 amino acids. After removal of 4 bases from V and 8 bases from J, the junction contained 5 bases not matched to a gene. Per germline, CDR1 KGHDR and CDR2 SFDVKD. CDR3 loop: CATSDDRGRGYTF. CDR3 sequence (DNA): TGTGCCACCAGTGACGACAGGGGTCGAGGCTACACCTTC.

This clonotype was found a few times. This sequence joins TRBV12-3 or TRBV12-4 and TRBJ1-1, with a possible D match to TRBD1 (5 bases). This CDR3 has 13 amino acids. The V gene lost 2 bases and the J gene lost 5 bases, with 9 bases spanning the gap. CDR3 nucleotides: TGTGCCAGCAGTTTAAGGGCAGGGACTGAAGCTTTCTTT. This sequence encodes CASSLRAGTEAFF.

This clonotype was recorded many times. The chain has TRBV12-3 or TRBV12-4 and TRBJ1-5, with TRBD1 identical over 11 bases. The length of the CDR3 is 17 residues. V dropped 3 bases and J dropped 7; count of bases not matched to a gene: 11. CDR3 bases: TGTGCCAGCAGTTTTAATCCAGGACAGGGGGCTGGACAGCCCCAGCATTTT. Protein product: CASSFNPGQGAGQPQHF.

The chain has TRBV20-1 and TRBJ1-1, with D possibly being TRBD1 (6 bases). This CDR3 comprises 13 residues. Germline V lookup: CDR1 DFQATT, CDR2 SNEGSKA (reference sequence). Trimming pared 3 bases from V and 6 bases from J, leaving 14 bases between. The CDR3 loop is CSARPTGRPEAFF. Written as DNA, the CDR3 is TGCAGTGCTAGGCCCACAGGGCGGCCTGAAGCTTTCTTT.

This clonotype was observed at least ten times. The CDR3 here is CASSPNSFDQPQHF. The CDR3 DNA reads TGTGCCAGCAGCCCAAACAGCTTCGATCAGCCCCAGCATTTT. The V and J genes are TRBV3-1 and TRBJ1-5; D gene unclear. Germline-derived CDR1 and CDR2 are LGHDT and YNNKEL (reference sequence). V lost 4 bases and J lost 5, with 12 bases in between. The CDR3 spans 14 residues.

The genes are TRBV29-1 and TRBJ1-6; D unclear. This CDR3 comprises 13 residues. Germline values: CDR1 SQVTM, CDR2 ANQGSEA. V was pared by 4 bases and J by 0 bases, with 4 bases between. CDR3 nucleotide sequence: TGCAGCGTTGCGAGCTCCTATAATTCACCCCTCCACTTT. Translation gives CSVASSYNSPLHF.

The table lists this clonotype with many counts. The chain recombines TRBV29-1 with TRBJ2-7; 9 bases map to TRBD1. Germline loops: CDR1 SQVTM, CDR2 ANQGSEA. CDR3 length equals 14 residues. J gave up 1 base and V 2 bases, and 3 bases lay outside the gene matches. DNA of the CDR3: TGCAGCGTTGAACCCGGGACAGGGTCCTACGAGCAGTACTTC. This codes for CSVEPGTGSYEQYF.

About this clonotype itself: A read error is possible here, since a much larger clone lies one base away. The CDR3 reads CASSPVRASVNEQFF. CDR3 coding DNA: TGTGCCAGCAGCCCGGTCAGGGCCTCCGTCAATGAGCAGTTCTTC. The rearrangement links TRBV5-6 to TRBJ2-1, with D possibly being TRBD1 (5 bases). Trimming took off 4 bases at V and 6 bases at J, with 17 bases between the two ends. Germline V gene sequence: CDR1 SGHDT, CDR2 YYEEEE. The CDR3 is 15 residues long.

Only a few counts were recorded for this clonotype. The chain recombines TRBV12-3 or TRBV12-4 with TRBJ1-5, with 9 bases aligning to TRBD1. CDR3 length equals 16 residues. V lost 7 bases, J lost 2 bases, and 9 bases stayed unmatched. Written as DNA, the CDR3 is TGTGCCAGCATTTCAACAGGGGGCTGGGGCAATCAGCCCCAGCATTTT. Translation gives CASISTGGWGNQPQHF.

This clonotype was seen repeatedly, ten times or more. The chain has TRBV18 and TRBJ1-3; 7 bases match TRBD1. Germline values: CDR1 KGHSH, CDR2 LQKENI. The CDR3 length is 18 residues. Trimming removed 2 bases from V and 11 bases from J; junction bases left unmatched: 21. CDR3 nucleotides: TGTGCCAGCTCACCAATTTCTTTCGGACAGGCCGGTTGGGTCCCCATATATTTT. Encoded protein: CASSPISFGQAGWVPIYF.